This TCR beta chain was identified during a study of T-cell reconstitution after alpha-beta-depleted transplantation in children (TCRdb year 2016). For context, the study as a whole: Using TCR repertoire profiling, the study followed T-cell immune reconstitution in a quantitative way in children after TCRalphabeta/CD19-depleted allogeneic hematopoietic cell transplantation.

Regarding this clonotype: Its antigen specificity is not known. It has no much larger one-base neighbor in the sample; base qualities were not kept.

The investigation overall reported the following: The high TCRbeta diversity at day 60 in some patients was ascribed to recipient T cells and intrathymic progenitors that had survived conditioning. Over the following months the frequencies of hyperexpanded clones went down, and after one year T-cell counts and TCRbeta diversity were mostly credited to newly produced T cells. About two months after transplant, the apparently early recovery of alphabetaT-cell counts reportedly depended on just several hundred clones that had expanded rapidly and came from non-depleted graft cells.

Unmatched junction bases come to 5, with V trimmed by 3 bases and J by 3 bases. Reading from cysteine to phenylalanine, the CDR3 counts 14 amino acids. The sequence is cut down to CDR3 DNA, 42 bases in frame from base 1. The CDR1 and CDR2 encoded by the germline V gene are SGHRS and YFSETQ. The library was built by means of PCR. This sample was sequenced with an Illumina HiSeq 2500. To normalize quantification of the TCRbeta repertoire, the TCR libraries were built with molecular barcoding that relied on unique molecular identifiers. The raw public reads went through TCRdb reprocessing: fastp at Q25, MiXCR clone calling, in-frame beta chains kept. A single entry per CDR3 protein holds the most common genes and DNA from its merged rows. This sample gives approximately 270,000 distinct CDR3 sequences in total; around 25% of them show up just once. The ten largest clones capture 4.8% of the sample. Explained via the paper, the treatment or condition label denotes: allogeneic hematopoietic cell transplantation with graft depleted of TCRalphabeta T cells and CD19 B cells. TCRalphabeta/CD19-depleted allogeneic hematopoietic cell grafts were given to the transplant recipients, all of whom were children.

The rearranged chain carries TRBV5-1 and TRBJ2-7, with 8 bases matching TRBD1. This clonotype was sampled from a female patient aged 2-15 years who had a stem cell transplant for congenital amegakaryocytic thrombocytopenia, so the T cells may come from the graft donor. Sequencing was performed on PBMCs, mostly from graft donor cells, taken 360 days after TCRalphabeta/CD19-depleted stem cell transplant. CDR3 protein: CASSSATGDYEQYF. The DNA sequence is as follows: TGCGCCAGCAGCTCCGCGACAGGGGACTACGAGCAGTACTTC. Reference TRBV5-1 and TRBJ2-7 proteins supply the regions before and after the CDR3; the full variable domain is: KAGVTQTPRYLIKTRGQQVTLSCSPISGHRSVSWYQQTPGQGLQFLFEYFSETQRNKGNFPGRFSGRQFSNSRSEMNVSTLELGDSALYLCASSSATGDYEQYFGPGTRLTVT.